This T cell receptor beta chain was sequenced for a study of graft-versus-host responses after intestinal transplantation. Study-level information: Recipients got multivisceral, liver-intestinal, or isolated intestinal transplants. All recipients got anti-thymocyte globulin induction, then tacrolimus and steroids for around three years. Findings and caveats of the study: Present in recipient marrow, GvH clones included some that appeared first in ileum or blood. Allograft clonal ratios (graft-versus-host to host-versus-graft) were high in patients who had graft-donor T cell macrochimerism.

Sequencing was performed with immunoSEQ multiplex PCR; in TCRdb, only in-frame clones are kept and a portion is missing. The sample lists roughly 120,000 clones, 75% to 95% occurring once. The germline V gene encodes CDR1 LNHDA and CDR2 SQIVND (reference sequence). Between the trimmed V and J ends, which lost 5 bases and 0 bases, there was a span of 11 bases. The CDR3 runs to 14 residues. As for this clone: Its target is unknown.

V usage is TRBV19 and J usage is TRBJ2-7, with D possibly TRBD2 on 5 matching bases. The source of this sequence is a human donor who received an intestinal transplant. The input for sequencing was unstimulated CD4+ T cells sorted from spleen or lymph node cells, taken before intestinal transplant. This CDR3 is CASSYPGSSYEQYF. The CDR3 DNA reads TGTGCCAGTAGTTACCCGGGGAGCTCCTACGAGCAGTACTTC.